These T cell receptor beta chains were read from a single sample in a study of Graves' ophthalmopathy and Graves' hyperthyroidism. From the multiplex PCR reads, TCRdb called clonotypes with MiXCR, one entry per CDR3 protein. The sample carries some 400,000 distinct CDR3 sequences, about 17% recorded once. Sequenced sample: peripheral blood. Receptors were obtained from a woman aged 18-35 years with Graves' ophthalmopathy. Both conserved end residues are part of each CDR3. Each record gives: D gene, V gene, J gene, clone size, CDR3 DNA, CDR3 protein. The D gene is left open where the match is weak. Only some rows state a clone size, as once, few, many or a class for expanded clones.

>TRBD2|TRBV7-2|TRBJ2-7|many
TGTGCCAGCAGCTTAGAAGCGGGAGTTAACGAGCAGTACTTC
CASSLEAGVNEQYF
>.|TRBV28|TRBJ2-5|many
TGTGCCAGCAGTCCACGGCGAGAGTTAGAGACCCAGTACTTC
CASSPRRELETQYF
>.|TRBV12-3/TRBV12-4|TRBJ1-3|many
TGTGCCAGCAGTTACCGGGACATAAATGACGACACCATATATTTT
CASSYRDINDDTIYF
>.|TRBV19|TRBJ1-5|many
TGTGCCAGTAGTATTCAACAGGGAGCTCGGGGCAATCAGCCCCAGCATTTT
CASSIQQGARGNQPQHF
>TRBD1|TRBV27|TRBJ1-1|many
TGTGCCAGCAGTTTGACAGGGGCGTACTACACTGAAGCTTTCTTT
CASSLTGAYYTEAFF
>.|TRBV5-4|TRBJ1-2|many
TGTGCCAGCAGCTTGGCCTTGTCGGGGTATGGCTACACCTTC
CASSLALSGYGYTF
>.|TRBV6-1|TRBJ1-6|few
TGTGCCAGCAGTGAAATGGGGGGTAATTCACCCCTCCACTTT
CASSEMGGNSPLHF
>TRBD1|TRBV15|TRBJ2-4|many
TGTGCCACCAGCAGAGTTCGACAGGGTCAAAACATTCAGTACTTC
CATSRVRQGQNIQYF
>TRBD1|TRBV29-1|TRBJ1-1|many
TGCAGCATTCCCTTAGGGGGCATGAACACTGAAGCTTTCTTT
CSIPLGGMNTEAFF
>.|TRBV6-1|TRBJ2-5|.
TGTGCCAGCAGTGAAGTCTTTCAAGAGACCCAGTACTTC
CASSEVFQETQYF
>.|TRBV6-2/TRBV6-3|TRBJ1-5|many
TGTGCCAGCAGCCGCGACTCGGCGGGCAATCAGCCCCAGCATTTT
CASSRDSAGNQPQHF
>TRBD2|TRBV7-8|TRBJ2-2|many
TGTGCCAGCAGCCAAGGACTAGCGGGATACACCGGGGAGCTGTTTTTT
CASSQGLAGYTGELFF
>.|TRBV27|TRBJ2-5|many
TGTGCCAGCAGTTTACTAGCGTCGCAAGAGACCCAGTACTTC
CASSLLASQETQYF
>TRBD2|TRBV5-1|TRBJ2-7|many
TGCGCCAGCAGCCTCCCTACACTAGCGGGAGTTTCCTACGAGCAGTACTTC
CASSLPTLAGVSYEQYF
>.|TRBV6-5|TRBJ2-7|many
TGTGCCAGCAGTTACGGGGGGTTACAAGCCTACGAGCAGTACTTC
CASSYGGLQAYEQYF
>.|TRBV10-3|TRBJ2-7|many
TGTGCCATCAGTGAGACCCACTACGAGCAGTACTTC
CAISETHYEQYF
>.|TRBV28|TRBJ1-1|few
TGTGCCAGCAGCGGGGGCAGACTGAACACTGAAGCTTTCTTT
CASSGGRLNTEAFF
>.|TRBV5-1|TRBJ1-1|many
TGCGCCAGCACCTCAGACGGAAATGAAGCTTTCTTT
CASTSDGNEAFF
>TRBD1|TRBV7-3|TRBJ2-3|many
TGTGCCAGCAGCGGTAGCCTGGGACAGGTTTTATCCACAGATACGCAGTATTTT
CASSGSLGQVLSTDTQYF
>.|TRBV6-2/TRBV6-3|TRBJ1-5|many
TGTGCCAGCAGGCCACACGATGATAGCAATCAGCCCCAGCATTTT
CASRPHDDSNQPQHF
>.|TRBV6-1|TRBJ2-5|.
TGTGCCAGCAGTCCCGGGACCCGCGGAGAGACCCAGTACTTC
CASSPGTRGETQYF
>.|TRBV6-2/TRBV6-3|TRBJ2-7|.
TGTGCCAGCAGTTACGGGTTTGAGCAGTACTTC
CASSYGFEQYF
>.|TRBV2|TRBJ2-7|few
TGTGCCAGCCAGGACTCCCCGTCCTACGAGCAGTACTTC
CASQDSPSYEQYF
>.|TRBV6-1|TRBJ2-7|.
TGTGCCAGCAGCCAATACGGGACACAGGAAGAGCAGTACTTC
CASSQYGTQEEQYF
>.|TRBV12-3/TRBV12-4|TRBJ1-1|many
TGTGCCAGCAGGACCGGCCCCCAGACAACTGAAGCTTTCTTT
CASRTGPQTTEAFF
>TRBD2|TRBV7-2|TRBJ2-7|many
TGTGCCAGCAGACCCACGGGAGGGCCGCATGAGCAGTACTTC
CASRPTGGPHEQYF
>.|TRBV6-5|TRBJ1-6|many
TGTGCCAGCAGTTTCGGCCTCCCTGGGGCACCCCTCCACTTT
CASSFGLPGAPLHF
>.|TRBV6-5|TRBJ1-1|many
TGTGCCAGCAGTTACCGCAACATTGCACCCCTCCCGGGAGCTTTCTTT
CASSYRNIAPLPGAFF
>TRBD1|TRBV6-2/TRBV6-3|TRBJ2-7|many
TGTGCCAGCACTAACTTGAAGACAGGGGGTTCCTACGAGCAGTACTTC
CASTNLKTGGSYEQYF
>TRBD1|TRBV20-1|TRBJ1-2|many
TGCAGTGCTCTTACGGGACAGACTAACTATGGCTACACCTTC
CSALTGQTNYGYTF
>.|TRBV7-3|TRBJ2-7|many
TGTGCCAGCAGCTTAAGGGGAACACTACTCTCCTACGAGCAGTACTTC
CASSLRGTLLSYEQYF
>.|TRBV11-2|TRBJ1-1|many
TGTGCCAGCAGCTTATGGGGGATCCTGGACACTGAAGCTTTCTTT
CASSLWGILDTEAFF
>TRBD2|TRBV4-1|TRBJ2-7|.
TGCGCCAGCAGCCAAGGGGGACTAGCGGGAGCCTACGAGCAGTACTTC
CASSQGGLAGAYEQYF
>TRBD2|TRBV28|TRBJ2-7|many
TGTGCCAGCAGTTTCCGGCTAGCGGGATCCTACGAGCAGTACTTC
CASSFRLAGSYEQYF
>TRBD1|TRBV12-5|TRBJ1-2|many
TGTGCTAGTGGTTTGGTTATAGGCGACAGGGTTAATGGCTACACCTTC
CASGLVIGDRVNGYTF
>.|TRBV29-1|TRBJ2-7|many
TGCAGCGTTGGACCGCCGGCCCCAACGGGCGAGCAGTACTTC
CSVGPPAPTGEQYF
>TRBD1|TRBV6-4|TRBJ2-7|many
TGTGCCAGCTCGGGGGACAGGGCTATGTGGGGGTCCTACGAGCAGTACTTC
CASSGDRAMWGSYEQYF
>.|TRBV11-2|TRBJ1-2|many
TGTGCCAGCAGTACCTTGAGGGGACCAACCTTCCCGAACTATGGCTACACCTTC
CASSTLRGPTFPNYGYTF
>TRBD1|TRBV6-1|TRBJ1-6|many
TGTGCCAGCAAGACAGGGTATAATTCACCCCTCCACTTT
CASKTGYNSPLHF
>.|TRBV6-1|TRBJ1-1|few
TGTGCCAGCCACCCCACAGGGTCGGCGTTTAAGACTGAAGCTTTCTTT
CASHPTGSAFKTEAFF
>.|TRBV12-3/TRBV12-4|TRBJ1-6|many
TGTGCCAGCAGTCGCAGGACCCGGGGGAATTCACCCCTCCACTTT
CASSRRTRGNSPLHF
>TRBD1|TRBV20-1|TRBJ1-2|many
TGCAGTGCTCCTCGACAGGGGGAGGGCTACACCTTC
CSAPRQGEGYTF
>.|TRBV6-4|TRBJ1-1|many
TGTGCCAGCAGTGAAGGAGGGCAGAACATGAACACTGAAGCTTTCTTT
CASSEGGQNMNTEAFF
>TRBD2|TRBV28|TRBJ2-2|.
TGTGCCAGCACCGCAGCTAGCGGGCTTAACACCGGGGAGCTGTTTTTT
CASTAASGLNTGELFF
>TRBD1|TRBV28|TRBJ2-5|many
TGTGCCAGCAGTGTTATTGGGACAGGCCAAGAGACCCAGTACTTC
CASSVIGTGQETQYF
>TRBD1|TRBV6-1|TRBJ1-6|many
TGTGCCAGCAGTGACAGGAGACAGGGGGCCTATAATTCACCCCTCCACTTT
CASSDRRQGAYNSPLHF
>TRBD1|TRBV6-5|TRBJ1-6|many
TGTGCCAGCAGTCCCGACAGGGCGATGCATTCACCCCTCCACTTT
CASSPDRAMHSPLHF
>TRBD1|TRBV12-5|TRBJ1-1|once
TGTGCTAGTGGTTTGACAGGGGCGAACACTGAAGCTTTCTTT
CASGLTGANTEAFF
>TRBD2|TRBV10-3|TRBJ2-7|.
TGTGCCATCAGTAGGACTAGCGGGAGAATGTACGAGCAGTACTTC
CAISRTSGRMYEQYF
>.|TRBV10-1|TRBJ2-5|many
TGCGCCAGCAGTGAGAACGGAGAGACCCAGTACTTC
CASSENGETQYF
>.|TRBV12-3/TRBV12-4|TRBJ1-1|many
TGTGCCAGCAGCCCCGCCCCAGGGAACCTCATGAACACTGAAGCTTTCTTT
CASSPAPGNLMNTEAFF
>.|TRBV5-1|TRBJ2-6|.
TGCGCCAGCAGGGGAACAGACTCTGGGGCCAACGTCCTGACTTTC
CASRGTDSGANVLTF
>.|TRBV6-1|TRBJ1-2|once
TGTGCCAGCAGTGGTTTGGGGGGCTACTATGGCTACACCTTC
CASSGLGGYYGYTF
>.|TRBV20-1|TRBJ2-7|many
TGCAGTGCTAGAGATGGACCCTCAGACGAGCAGTACTTC
CSARDGPSDEQYF
>TRBD1|TRBV11-2|TRBJ1-6|many
TGTGCCAGCAGCCCAGGGGGACAGGGGCGCCATAATTCACCCCTCCACTTT
CASSPGGQGRHNSPLHF
>.|TRBV6-5|TRBJ2-7|many
TGTGCCAGCAAGGGATTCATCGGGGAGCAGTACTTC
CASKGFIGEQYF
>.|TRBV27|TRBJ2-7|many
TGTGCCAGCAGTTTATCGAAAGGCGGAACCTACGAGCAGTACTTC
CASSLSKGGTYEQYF
>TRBD1|TRBV27|TRBJ2-7|few
TGTGCCAGCAGTTTATCTGCAGGGGGTTTCTCCTACGAGCAGTACTTC
CASSLSAGGFSYEQYF
>.|TRBV9|TRBJ1-1|many
TGTGCCAGCAGCGTAGCTGATTGGAGGGAAGCTTTCTTT
CASSVADWREAFF
>.|TRBV30|TRBJ1-2|many
TGTGCCTGGAGTGGGGAGAGCTATGGCTACACCTTC
CAWSGESYGYTF